The entry below gives a single T cell receptor (beta chain) sequence along with its context. TCRdb re-called the RT-PCR reads with MiXCR, one entry per CDR3 protein. This table has more than 550,000 distinct CDR3 sequences, 13% to 15% appearing once. The sample comprised memory CD4+ T cells from blood. This clonotype was sampled from a female donor in good health, serving as a healthy control.

CDR3 DNA: TGCAGTGCTAGAGTGGAAACTGGGGCCAACGTCCTGACTTTC. Amino acid sequence: CSARVETGANVLTF. The rearrangement links TRBV20-1 to TRBJ2-6; the D is unclear. The CDR3 runs 14 residues. With 1 base removed from V and 2 bases from J, the gap between germline ends came to 6 bases. CDR1 is DFQATT, CDR2 SNEGSKA, per germline (reference sequence).